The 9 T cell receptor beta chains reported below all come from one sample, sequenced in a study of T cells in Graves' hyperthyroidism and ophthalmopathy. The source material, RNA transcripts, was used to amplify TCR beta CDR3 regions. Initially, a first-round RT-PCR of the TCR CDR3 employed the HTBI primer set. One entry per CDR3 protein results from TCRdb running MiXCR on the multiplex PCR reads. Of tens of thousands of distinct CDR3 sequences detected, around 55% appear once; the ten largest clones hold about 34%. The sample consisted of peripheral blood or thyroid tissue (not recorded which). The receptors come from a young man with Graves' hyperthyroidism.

CDR3 DNA: TGTGCCAGCAGCGTAGACGGGAGCAATCAGCCCCAGCATTTT. It specifies CASSVDGSNQPQHF. This rearrangement joins TRBV9 to TRBJ1-5; D gene uncertain. The germline V gene encodes CDR1 SGDLS and CDR2 YYNGEE. Trimming took off 0 bases at V and 1 base at J, with 5 bases between the two ends. The CDR3 is made up of 14 amino acids.

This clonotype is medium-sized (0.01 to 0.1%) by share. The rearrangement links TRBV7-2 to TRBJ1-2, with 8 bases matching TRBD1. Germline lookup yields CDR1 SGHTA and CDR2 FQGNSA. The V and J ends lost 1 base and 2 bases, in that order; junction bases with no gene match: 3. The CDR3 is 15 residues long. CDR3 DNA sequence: TGTGCCAGCAGCTTAGGCCAGGGGGCGAACTATGGCTACACCTTC. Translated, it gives CASSLGQGANYGYTF.

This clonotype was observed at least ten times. CDR3: CASSQDGQDYGYTF. CDR3 nucleotides: TGCGCCAGCAGCCAAGACGGACAAGACTATGGCTACACCTTC. The J gene is TRBJ1-2, the V gene TRBV4-1, with D perhaps matching TRBD1 (5 bases). The CDR3 loop spans 14 amino acids. CDR1 MGHRA and CDR2 YSYEKL come from the germline V gene. V shed 0 bases and J shed 3 bases, with 8 bases lying between them.

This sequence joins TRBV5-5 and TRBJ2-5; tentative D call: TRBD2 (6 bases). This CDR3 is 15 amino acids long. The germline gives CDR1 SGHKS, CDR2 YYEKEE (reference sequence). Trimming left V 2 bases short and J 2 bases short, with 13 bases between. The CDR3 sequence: CASSLFSAGQETQYF. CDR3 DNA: TGTGCCAGCAGCTTATTTAGCGCGGGACAAGAGACCCAGTACTTC.

The CDR3 DNA sequence: TGCGCCAGCAGCTTGGAGGGCGACGATCAGCCCCAGCATTTT. It translates to CASSLEGDDQPQHF. The genes are TRBV5-1 and TRBJ1-5; no firm D call. This CDR3 spans 14 amino acids. Per the germline V gene, CDR1 is SGHRS and CDR2 is YFSETQ. The V end was cut by 0 bases, the J end by 5 bases, with 9 bases between.

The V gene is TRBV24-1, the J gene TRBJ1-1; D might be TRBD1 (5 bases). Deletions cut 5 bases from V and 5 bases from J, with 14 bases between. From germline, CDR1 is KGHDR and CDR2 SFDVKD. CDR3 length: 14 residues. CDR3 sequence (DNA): TGTGCCACCAGTGGAGACAGCGCGGAGACTGAAGCTTTCTTT. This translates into CATSGDSAETEAFF.

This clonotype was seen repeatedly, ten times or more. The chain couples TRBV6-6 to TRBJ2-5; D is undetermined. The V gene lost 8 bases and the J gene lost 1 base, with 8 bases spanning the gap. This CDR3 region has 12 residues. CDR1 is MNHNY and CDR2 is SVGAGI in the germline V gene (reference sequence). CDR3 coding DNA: TGTGCCAGCGGTCGGACCCAAGAGACCCAGTACTTC. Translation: CASGRTQETQYF.

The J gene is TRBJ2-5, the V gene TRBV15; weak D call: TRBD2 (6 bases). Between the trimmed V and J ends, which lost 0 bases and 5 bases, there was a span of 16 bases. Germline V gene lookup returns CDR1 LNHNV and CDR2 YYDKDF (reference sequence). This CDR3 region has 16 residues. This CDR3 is CATSRDPTSVRETQYF. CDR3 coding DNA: TGTGCCACCAGCAGAGATCCGACTAGTGTTAGGGAGACCCAGTACTTC.

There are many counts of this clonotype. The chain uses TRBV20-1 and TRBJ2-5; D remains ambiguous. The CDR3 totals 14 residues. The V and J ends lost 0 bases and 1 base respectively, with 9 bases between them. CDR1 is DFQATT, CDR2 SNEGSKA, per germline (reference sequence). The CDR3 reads CSARDRKFQETQYF. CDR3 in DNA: TGCAGTGCTAGAGATCGGAAATTCCAAGAGACCCAGTACTTC.